Following are 6 T cell receptor beta chains from one sample sequenced in a study of cytomegalovirus exposure and HLA in healthy donors. TCRdb's copy holds only in-frame clones and misses some; the assay was immunoSEQ multiplex PCR. The profile covers approximately 190,000 clones, with 84% appearing a single time and roughly 6.5% taken by the ten largest. The source material was PBMCs. All receptors derive from a man aged 18 to 30 in good health and CMV-seropositive.

The V gene is TRBV7-3, the J gene TRBJ2-7, with 9 bases fitting TRBD1. Germline values: CDR1 SGHTA, CDR2 FQGTGA. The CDR3 sequence is 14 residues long. V was pared by 5 bases and J by 5 bases, with 7 bases of the junction left unmatched. The CDR3: CASSATGGWDEQYF. For the CDR3, the DNA is TGTGCCAGCAGCGCCACAGGGGGCTGGGACGAGCAGTACTTC.

The CDR3 here is CASSLWGIDGPNQPQHF. The CDR3 region has the DNA TGTGCCAGCAGCTTATGGGGCATAGACGGACCCAATCAGCCCCAGCATTTT. The J gene is TRBJ1-5, the V gene TRBV5-6; possibly TRBD1 for D (5 bases). Trimming removed 2 bases at V and 3 bases at J, with 18 bases between. This CDR3 region has 17 residues. The germline gives CDR1 SGHDT, CDR2 YYEEEE.

The chain combines TRBV5-1 with TRBJ2-7; D gene uncertain. Looked up from germline, CDR1 is SGHRS and CDR2 is YFSETQ. The CDR3 consists of 13 residues. V lost 1 base to trimming and J lost 0 bases, with 5 bases between them. CDR3 DNA: TGCGCCAGCAGCTTGCCAGACTCCTACGAGCAGTACTTC. It encodes CASSLPDSYEQYF.

The chain is built from TRBV28 and TRBJ2-5, with a weak D call TRBD2 (6 bases). V lost 3 bases to trimming and J lost 0 bases, with 11 bases between them. CDR3 length equals 15 residues. The germline V gene encodes CDR1 MDHEN and CDR2 SYDVKM. The CDR3 spells CASSLGTLYQETQYF. As DNA, the CDR3 is TGTGCCAGCAGTTTGGGGACTCTATACCAAGAGACCCAGTACTTC.

The chain recombines TRBV2 with TRBJ1-2; the D gene is possibly TRBD1 (6 bases). CDR1 and CDR2 (germline): SNHLY, FYNNEI. The CDR3 consists of 15 residues. V dropped 6 bases and J dropped 3 bases, with 17 bases sitting between them. CDR3 sequence: CASSEKTGLDYGYTF. Here the CDR3 DNA reads TGTGCCAGCAGCGAGAAGACAGGATTGGACTATGGCTACACCTTC.

This clone has just one count. The chain joins TRBV19 to TRBJ1-2; D remains ambiguous. V gave up 5 bases and J gave up 6 bases, with 16 bases separating them. CDR3 length: 14 amino acids. Germline V gene lookup returns CDR1 LNHDA and CDR2 SQIVND (reference sequence). The CDR3 DNA is TGTGCCAGTAGTGCGCGGGTCGGAGATAATGGCTACACCTTC. Translated: CASSARVGDNGYTF.